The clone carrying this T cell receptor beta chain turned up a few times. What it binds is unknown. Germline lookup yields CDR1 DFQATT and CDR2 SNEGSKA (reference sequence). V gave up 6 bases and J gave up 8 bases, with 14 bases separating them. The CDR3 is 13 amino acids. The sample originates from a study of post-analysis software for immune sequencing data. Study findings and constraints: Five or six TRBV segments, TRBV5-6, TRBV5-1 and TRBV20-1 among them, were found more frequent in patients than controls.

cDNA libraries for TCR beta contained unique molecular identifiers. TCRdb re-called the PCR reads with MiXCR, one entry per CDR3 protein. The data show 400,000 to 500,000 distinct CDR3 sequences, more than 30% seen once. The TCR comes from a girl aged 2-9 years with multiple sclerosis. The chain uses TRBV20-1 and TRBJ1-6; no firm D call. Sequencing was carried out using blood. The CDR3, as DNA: TGCAGTGCCACGCATACAGTTTATTCACCCCTCCACTTT. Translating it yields CSATHTVYSPLHF.